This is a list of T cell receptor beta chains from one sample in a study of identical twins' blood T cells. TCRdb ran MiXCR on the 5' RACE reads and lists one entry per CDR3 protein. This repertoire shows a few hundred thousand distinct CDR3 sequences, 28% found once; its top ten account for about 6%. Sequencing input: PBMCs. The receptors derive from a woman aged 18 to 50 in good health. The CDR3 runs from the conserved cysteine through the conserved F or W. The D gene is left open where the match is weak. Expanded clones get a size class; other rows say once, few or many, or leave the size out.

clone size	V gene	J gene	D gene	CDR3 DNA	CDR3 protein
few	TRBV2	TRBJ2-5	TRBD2	TGTGCCAGCAGCGGGACTAGCGGATCTCCCCCCTTC	CASSGTSGSPPF
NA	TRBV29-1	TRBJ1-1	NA	TGCAGCGTTGATTTGGTGCGGACGGCGGATGAAGCTTTCTTT	CSVDLVRTADEAFF
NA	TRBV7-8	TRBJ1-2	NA	TGTGCCAGCAAAGAATCGGAACAGACTAACTATGGCTACACCTTC	CASKESEQTNYGYTF
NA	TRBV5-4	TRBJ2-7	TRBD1	TGTGCCAGCAAAATGACAGGGACCTACGAGCAGTACTTC	CASKMTGTYEQYF
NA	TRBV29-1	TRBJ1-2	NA	TGCAGTCCGGACAGTCTCAGCGACTATGGCTACACCTTC	CSPDSLSDYGYTF
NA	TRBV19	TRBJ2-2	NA	TGTGCCGGTAAAGGGGAGCGGATGAACACCGGGGAGCTGTTTTTT	CAGKGERMNTGELFF
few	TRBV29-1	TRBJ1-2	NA	TGCAGCGTTGCTTTGGTGACAGCCGTAAACTATGGCTACACCTTC	CSVALVTAVNYGYTF
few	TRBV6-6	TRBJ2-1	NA	TGTGCCAGCAGTTACTCGTGGGGTTCGAATGAGCAGTTCTTC	CASSYSWGSNEQFF
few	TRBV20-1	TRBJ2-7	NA	TGCAGTGTGAGTACAGGGTTCTCCTACGAGCAGTACTTC	CSVSTGFSYEQYF
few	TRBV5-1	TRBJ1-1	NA	TGCGCCAGCAGCTTGGAAGGTTTTCCTGAAGCTTTCTTT	CASSLEGFPEAFF
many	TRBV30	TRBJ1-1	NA	TGTGCCTGGATCCCCGGGGGGCCTGAAGCTTTCTTT	CAWIPGGPEAFF
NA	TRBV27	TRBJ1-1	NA	TGTGCCAGCAGCGAAGTCCCCTTTAACACTGAAGCTTTCTTT	CASSEVPFNTEAFF
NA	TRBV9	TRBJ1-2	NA	TGTGCCAGCAGCGTAGCTCCAGGGATCGCGGTTGGCTACACCTTC	CASSVAPGIAVGYTF
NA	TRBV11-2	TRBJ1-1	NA	TGTGCCAGCAGCTTAGAGTCCGCGTCGGGAGCTTTCTTT	CASSLESASGAFF
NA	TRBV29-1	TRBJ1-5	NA	TGCAGCGTTGCGTGGACTCCCGGCGGCAATCAGCCCCAGCATTTT	CSVAWTPGGNQPQHF
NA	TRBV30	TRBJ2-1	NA	TGTGCCTGGAACGGACAGATTAATGAGCAGTTCTTC	CAWNGQINEQFF
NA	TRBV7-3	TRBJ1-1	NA	TGTGCCAGCAGCTCACAGCCAGGGAGGACTGAAGCTTTCTTT	CASSSQPGRTEAFF
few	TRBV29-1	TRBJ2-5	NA	TGCAGCGTTTTTGACAGCGGGCGGCAAGAGACCCAGTACTTC	CSVFDSGRQETQYF
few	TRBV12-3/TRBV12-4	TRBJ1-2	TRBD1	TGTGCCAGCAGTTCCCTACAGGGGGTCGACTATGGCTACACCTTC	CASSSLQGVDYGYTF
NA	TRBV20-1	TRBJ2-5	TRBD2	TGCAGTGCCCAGAGGACTAGCCAAGAGACCCAGTACTTC	CSAQRTSQETQYF
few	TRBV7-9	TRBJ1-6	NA	TGTGCCAGCAGCAACCATCAACAGGGAGGAAATTCACCCCTCCACTTT	CASSNHQQGGNSPLHF
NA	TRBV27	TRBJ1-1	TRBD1	TGTGCCAGCTGCCCGACAGGGCGCACTGAAGCTTTCTTT	CASCPTGRTEAFF
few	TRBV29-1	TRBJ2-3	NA	TGCAGCGCCGCGGGACACTCCGATACGCAGTATTTT	CSAAGHSDTQYF
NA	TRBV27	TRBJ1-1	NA	TGTGCCAGCAGCCGTTATCGCCCCGGGGCGGCTAACACTGAAGCTTTCTTT	CASSRYRPGAANTEAFF
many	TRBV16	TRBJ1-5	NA	TGTGCCAGCAGCCAATCGGAGGGGTTGCAGCCCCAGCATTTT	CASSQSEGLQPQHF
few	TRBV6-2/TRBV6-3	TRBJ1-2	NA	TGTGCCAGCAGTTACGTCGGTGGGGGACTCTCCTATGGCTACACCTTC	CASSYVGGGLSYGYTF
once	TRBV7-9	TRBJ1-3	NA	TGTGCCAGCCGTCAGCAGGGAAACACCATATATTTT	CASRQQGNTIYF
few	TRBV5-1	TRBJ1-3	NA	TGCGCCAGCAGCGAACGAGCGTCAGGAAACACCATATATTTT	CASSERASGNTIYF
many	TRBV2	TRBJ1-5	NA	TGTGCCAGCAGTGATCGGGGTCAGCCCCAGCATTTT	CASSDRGQPQHF
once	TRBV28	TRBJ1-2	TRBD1	TGTGCCAGCACCGCGACAGGGGGCGTCTATGGCTACACCTTC	CASTATGGVYGYTF
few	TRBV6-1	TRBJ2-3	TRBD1	TGTGCCAGTTACAGAATTCCCGGGACAGATGCAGATACGCAGTATTTT	CASYRIPGTDADTQYF
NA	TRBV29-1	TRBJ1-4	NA	TGCAGCGCCGCCGCGGGGCGGGAAAAACTGTTTTTT	CSAAAGREKLFF
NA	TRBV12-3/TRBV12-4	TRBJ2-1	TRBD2	TGTGCCAGCAGTTTAGGGCCAGCGGGAAGATACAATGAGCAGTTCTTC	CASSLGPAGRYNEQFF
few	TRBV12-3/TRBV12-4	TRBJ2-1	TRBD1	TGTGCCAGCAGTCCGGGGGGGACAGGGGTCTATGAGCAGTTCTTC	CASSPGGTGVYEQFF
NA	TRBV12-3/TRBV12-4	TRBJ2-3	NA	TGTGCCAGCAGTTTAGGGGGGAGGTCGGCGGATACGCAGTATTTT	CASSLGGRSADTQYF
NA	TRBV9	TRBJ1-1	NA	TGTACCAGCAGCGTAGGTGGCCCGAACACTGAAGCTTTCTTT	CTSSVGGPNTEAFF
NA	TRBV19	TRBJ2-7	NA	TGTGCCAGTAGTACCGGACAGTTTACCTACGAGCAGTACTTC	CASSTGQFTYEQYF
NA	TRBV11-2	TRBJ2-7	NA	TGTGCCAGCAGCCGGAACCGGGGCTCCTACGAGCAGTACTTC	CASSRNRGSYEQYF
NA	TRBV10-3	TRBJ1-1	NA	TGTGCCATCAGTATCGGGGAATCCCTTGGGAACACTGAAGCTTTCTTT	CAISIGESLGNTEAFF
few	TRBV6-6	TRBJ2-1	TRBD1	TGTGCCAGCAGAATCCGGGACAGTTTCACGCTCTTC	CASRIRDSFTLF
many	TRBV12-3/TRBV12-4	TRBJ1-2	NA	TGTGCCAGCAGTTTAGGACAGTACTATGGCTACACCTTC	CASSLGQYYGYTF
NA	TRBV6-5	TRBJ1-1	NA	TGTGTCAGCAGTAGGGGTTGGCGGGACACTGAAGCTTTCTTT	CVSSRGWRDTEAFF
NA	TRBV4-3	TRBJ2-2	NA	TGCGCCAGCAGCCAAGATCGCGGGACGAACACCGGGGAGCTGTTTTTT	CASSQDRGTNTGELFF
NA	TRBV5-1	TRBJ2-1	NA	TGCGCCAGCAGCCCCGGACTTTGGGAGCAGTTCTTC	CASSPGLWEQFF
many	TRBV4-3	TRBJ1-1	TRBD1	TGCGCCAGCAGCCTCCGGACAGGGGACACTGAAGCTTTCTTT	CASSLRTGDTEAFF
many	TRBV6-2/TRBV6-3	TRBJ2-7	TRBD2	TGTGCCAGCAGTTACGCGGGGAGGGTGGACGAGCAGTACTTC	CASSYAGRVDEQYF
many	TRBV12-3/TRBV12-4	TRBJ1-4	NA	TGTGCCAGCAGTGATGAAAAACTGTTTTTT	CASSDEKLFF
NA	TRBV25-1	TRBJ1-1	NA	TGTGCCAGCAGTGACCTCGCCAACTCTGAAGCTTTCTTT	CASSDLANSEAFF
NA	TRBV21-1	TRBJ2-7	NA	TGTGCCAGCAGCACCTCGGACGGACCAATTTACGAGCAGTACTTC	CASSTSDGPIYEQYF
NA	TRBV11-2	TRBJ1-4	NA	TGTGCCAGCAGCTGGACCGGGACCCCGACTGAAAAACTGTTTTTT	CASSWTGTPTEKLFF
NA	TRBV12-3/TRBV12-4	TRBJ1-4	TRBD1	TGTGCCAGCAGTCCCGACAGGGAGCAAGCAACTAATGAAAAACTGTTTTTT	CASSPDREQATNEKLFF
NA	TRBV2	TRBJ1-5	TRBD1	TGTGTCAGCAGGGACAGGCTCAATCAGCCCCAGCATTTT	CVSRDRLNQPQHF
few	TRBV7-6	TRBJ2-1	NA	TGTGCCAGCAGCTCGACAGTTAACAATGAGCAGTTCTTC	CASSSTVNNEQFF
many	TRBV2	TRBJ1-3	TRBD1	TGTGCCAGCAGTGGGGACAGTAGTTGGGGAAACACCATATATTTT	CASSGDSSWGNTIYF
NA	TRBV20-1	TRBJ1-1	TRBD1	TGCAGTGCCCTGACCGGGACAGACCGGACTGAAGCTTTCTTT	CSALTGTDRTEAFF
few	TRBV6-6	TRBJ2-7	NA	TGTGCCAGCAGTTACTCCGCGACAGAGAGCTCCTACGAGCAGTACTTC	CASSYSATESSYEQYF
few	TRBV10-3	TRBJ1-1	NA	TGTGCCATCAGTGGCCAGGGGAGTTTTACTGAAGCTTTCTTT	CAISGQGSFTEAFF